The 6 T cell receptor beta chains listed next were all sequenced from one sample in a study of cytomegalovirus exposure and HLA in healthy donors. Amplification used 60 Vbeta primers and 13 Jbeta primers. TCRdb keeps only in-frame clones here, not all; method: immunoSEQ multiplex PCR. The table includes about 140,000 clones, about 66% detected once. Sequencing was carried out using PBMCs. The receptors derive from a human donor in good health.

V and J are TRBV28 and TRBJ1-4; 7 nucleotides align to TRBD1. The V gene end was trimmed by 6 bases and the J gene end by 7 bases; junction bases not matched to a gene: 23. Per the germline V gene, CDR1 is MDHEN and CDR2 is SYDVKM. This CDR3 spans 19 amino acids. The CDR3 DNA follows: TGTGCCAGCAGACCTCCCCGGGACAGTTATTTTCGCCGGCTTGAAAAACTGTTTTTT. Translating gives CASRPPRDSYFRRLEKLFF.

The chain links TRBV10-3 to TRBJ2-2; D possibly corresponds to TRBD2 (5 bases). The CDR3 covers 15 residues. The germline gives CDR1 ENHRY, CDR2 SYGVKD. V was clipped by 3 bases and J by 6 bases, with 14 bases between them. The CDR3 bases are TGTGCCATCAGTGAAGCCCCCGGGATGGCCGGGGAGCTGTTTTTT. It specifies CAISEAPGMAGELFF.

J is TRBJ2-1 and V is TRBV2; possibly TRBD1 for D (5 bases). The CDR3 spans 13 residues. The ends were cut back, 6 bases at V and 4 bases at J, with 10 bases in the middle. The germline V gene encodes CDR1 SNHLY and CDR2 FYNNEI. The CDR3, as DNA: TGTGCCAGCAGGACGGACATATACAATGAGCAGTTCTTC. Protein sequence: CASRTDIYNEQFF.

V usage is TRBV19 and J usage is TRBJ2-5; 11 nucleotides line up with TRBD2. CDR1 and CDR2 from the germline V gene are LNHDA and SQIVND (reference sequence). The length of the CDR3 is 16 residues. The V gene end was trimmed by 4 bases and the J gene end by 5 bases; junction bases not matched to a gene: 9. CDR3: CASSKLLAGAQETQYF. In DNA form, the CDR3 reads TGTGCCAGTAGTAAATTACTAGCGGGAGCACAGGAGACCCAGTACTTC.

This chain links TRBV27 with TRBJ1-5; the D is unclear. This CDR3 region has 16 residues. The V and J ends lost 5 bases and 2 bases respectively, with 16 bases between them. CDR1 and CDR2 from the germline V gene are MNHEY and SMNVEV (reference sequence). The CDR3 protein is CASSPTPRVRNQPQHF. CDR3 sequence (DNA): TGTGCCAGCAGTCCCACTCCGCGGGTACGCAATCAGCCCCAGCATTTT.

Only a few counts were recorded for this clone. CDR3 in amino acids: CASSQFREGTDTQYF. The CDR3 DNA is TGTGCCAGCAGTCAGTTCCGGGAGGGGACAGATACGCAGTATTTT. The chain joins TRBV28 to TRBJ2-3; 8 nucleotides line up with TRBD2. The germline V gene has CDR1 MDHEN and CDR2 SYDVKM. The CDR3 extends over 15 amino acids. Trimming removed 5 bases from V and 3 bases from J; junction bases left unmatched: 7.